The text below deals with one T cell receptor (beta chain). The V gene's germline CDR1 is SNHLY and CDR2 FYNNEI. The CDR3 has 13 amino acids. Trimming took 8 bases from V and 9 from J, leaving 20 bases between them. Clones were read by immunoSEQ multiplex PCR, and TCRdb kept only the in-frame ones, dropping some. This sample has about 83,000 clones, with around 94% found just once. This sample was taken from a study of technical replicates of blood from a few donors. Sequencing input: T cells isolated from PBMCs. The sequence was obtained from a human donor in good health. V and J are TRBV2 and TRBJ2-7, with D perhaps TRBD1 (6 bases). CDR3 loop: CASADGQRFWQYF. The CDR3 DNA reads TGTGCCAGCGCCGACGGACAGCGTTTCTGGCAGTACTTC.